The rows below give T cell receptor beta chains drawn from one sample of a study of blood T cell repertoires in COVID-19. The repertoire was sequenced with immunoSEQ multiplex PCR; TCRdb's copy has only in-frame clones and lacks some. Of 200,000 to 250,000 clones listed, 90% are singletons. The sequencing sample was made of PBMCs or T cells enriched from blood (not recorded which). These receptors originate from a man aged 25-45 years who had been exposed to COVID-19. Both conserved end residues are trimmed from each CDR3.

J gene	V gene	CDR3 protein
TRBJ1-4	TRBV18	ASSRQGANEKLF
TRBJ2-3	TRBV21-1	ASTKQRRDTQY
TRBJ1-1	TRBV3-1/TRBV3-2	ASSQSRSGEAF
TRBJ2-7	TRBV9	ASSVASGLAGGGYEQY
TRBJ1-3	TRBV30	AWTRDTLQIGNTIY
TRBJ2-3	TRBV14	ASSRATGADTQY
TRBJ2-1	TRBV7-2	ASSPARAGGINEQF
TRBJ1-5	TRBV4-1	ASSQDRVLFPPQPQH
TRBJ1-5	TRBV2	ASSVSPQAQPQH
TRBJ1-1	TRBV2	AGDRGINTEAF
TRBJ1-6	TRBV9	ASSVDGQYNSPLH
TRBJ2-3	TRBV5-5	ASSSSGGSDTQY
TRBJ2-1	TRBV9	ASSAGGASYNEQF
TRBJ1-1	TRBV10-2	ASSEYYTEAF
TRBJ1-1	TRBV27	ASRGQGLGNTEAF
TRBJ1-1	TRBV7-9	ASTWGRGQGVAEAF
TRBJ2-3	TRBV2	ASSEMRTSGTDTQY
TRBJ2-2	TRBV5-1	ASKVDTNTGELF
TRBJ1-3	TRBV5-6	ASTRGTGTGNTIY
TRBJ2-1	TRBV5-6	ASTDYERGDYNEQF
TRBJ1-3	TRBV7-2	ASSYRGPGNTIY